Described below is a single TCR beta chain sequence and its context. Preparation of the TCRbeta library involved a method that used unique molecular identifiers. TCRdb processed the PCR reads anew with MiXCR; each CDR3 protein has one entry. The repertoire holds roughly 500,000 distinct CDR3 sequences, approximately 20% seen once, with 3.3% in the top ten. The sample is drawn from a study of T-cell reconstitution after alpha-beta-depleted transplantation in children. Germline V lookup: CDR1 SGHTA, CDR2 FQGNSA. Trimming cost V 5 bases and J 6 bases; bases outside gene matches: 5. The CDR3 spans 15 residues.

The input for sequencing was PBMCs from the stem cell graft donor, taken from the stem cell graft. The TCR originated in a human donor who donated a stem cell graft to a child with acute lymphoblastic leukemia. V usage is TRBV7-2 and J usage is TRBJ2-7; 15 positions match TRBD2. The CDR3 bases are TGTGCCAGCAGCCCCGGACTAGCGGGAGGGCCCGAGCAGTACTTC. Translating gives CASSPGLAGGPEQYF. The full variable domain, with the rest looked up from reference TRBV7-2 and TRBJ2-7, is GAGVSQSPSNKVTEKGKDVELRCDPISGHTALYWYRQSLGQGLEFLIYFQGNSAPDKSGLPSDRFSAERTGGSVSTLTIQRTQQEDSAVYLCASSPGLAGGPEQYFGPGTRLTVT.